These T cell receptor beta chains were read from a single sample in a study of blood T cell repertoires in COVID-19. Data came from immunoSEQ multiplex PCR; TCRdb stores just in-frame clones and leaves some out. In the table there are about 290,000 clones, around 81% of which are singletons. Sequencing used peripheral blood. The receptors come from a woman between 45 and 65 years old with active or convalescent COVID-19. Each CDR3 is given with its conserved first and last residue.

J: TRBJ2-1
V: TRBV14
CDR3: CASSPLEVPAEEQFF

J: TRBJ2-7
V: TRBV9
CDR3: CASSVQTSSEQYF

J: TRBJ2-1
V: TRBV6-4
CDR3: CASSDSSGSPNNEQFF

J: TRBJ2-2
V: TRBV6-5
CDR3: CASSLTSGTTGELFF

J: TRBJ1-3
V: TRBV7-8
CDR3: CASSPRGSGNTIYF

J: TRBJ1-1
V: TRBV30
CDR3: CAWTPDRGWSFF

J: TRBJ2-3
V: TRBV2
CDR3: CASIRDRFPNLDTQYF

J: TRBJ1-6
V: TRBV2
CDR3: CASCPPGAGDSPLHF

J: TRBJ1-1
V: TRBV6-1
CDR3: CASSHGGQGSEAFF

J: TRBJ2-2
V: TRBV12-1
CDR3: CASSRPRNGELFF

J: TRBJ2-1
V: TRBV5-1
CDR3: CASSKSRLTEQFF

J: TRBJ2-7
V: TRBV5-1
CDR3: CASSPETSGSSHEQYF

J: TRBJ1-2
V: TRBV28
CDR3: CASSLSRGQFSGYTF

J: TRBJ1-1
V: TRBV18
CDR3: CASSPAPVTEAFF

J: TRBJ1-1
V: TRBV6-5
CDR3: CASNALGLGAFF

J: TRBJ2-2
V: TRBV2
CDR3: CASSGAQVTPGTGELFF

J: TRBJ1-4
V: TRBV5-1
CDR3: CASSLTANEKLFF

J: TRBJ1-2
V: TRBV19
CDR3: CASSTDRVYGYTF

J: TRBJ1-1
V: TRBV2
CDR3: CASQGTGGFTEAFF

J: TRBJ2-3
V: TRBV5-4
CDR3: CASSSDRADTQYF